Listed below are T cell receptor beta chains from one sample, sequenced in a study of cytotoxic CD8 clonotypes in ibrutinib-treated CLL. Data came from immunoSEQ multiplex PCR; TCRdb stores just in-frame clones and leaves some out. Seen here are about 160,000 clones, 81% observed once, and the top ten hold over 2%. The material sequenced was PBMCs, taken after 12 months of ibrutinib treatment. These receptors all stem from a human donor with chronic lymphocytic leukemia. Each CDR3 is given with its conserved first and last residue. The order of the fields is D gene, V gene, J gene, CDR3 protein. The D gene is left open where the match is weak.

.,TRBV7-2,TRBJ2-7,CASSLVRGGNEQYF
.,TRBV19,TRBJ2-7,CASSIGAGRWYEQYF
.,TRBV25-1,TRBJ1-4,CASSKTSGSEKLFF
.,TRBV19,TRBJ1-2,CASSISLVPPHGYTF
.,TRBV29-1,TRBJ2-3,CSVELGDTQYF
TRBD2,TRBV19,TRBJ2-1,CASTGLAGVGRSYNEQFF
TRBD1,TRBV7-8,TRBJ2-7,CASSSGTGGEQYF
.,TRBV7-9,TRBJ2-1,CASSLSGSGGNEQFF
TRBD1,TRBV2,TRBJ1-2,CASNPSPGTGWGGYTF
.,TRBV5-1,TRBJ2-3,CASSRGTRTDTQYF
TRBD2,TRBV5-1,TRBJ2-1,CASIPLAGGSYNEQFF
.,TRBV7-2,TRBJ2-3,CASSFSATTDTQYF
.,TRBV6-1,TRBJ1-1,CASRWGVNTEAFF
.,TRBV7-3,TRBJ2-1,CASSYTPGFYEQFF
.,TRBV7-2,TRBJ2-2,CASSPNPRNRVTGELFF
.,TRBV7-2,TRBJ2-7,CASSRPAVRVEQYF
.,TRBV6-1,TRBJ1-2,CASSVRQGLSGYTF
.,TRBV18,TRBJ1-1,CASSPKIELSSTEAFF
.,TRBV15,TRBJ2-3,CATGGRTDTQYF
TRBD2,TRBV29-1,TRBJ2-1,CSVLEASGFEQFF
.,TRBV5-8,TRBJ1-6,CASSSGFSPLHF
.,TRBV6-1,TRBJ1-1,CASVGGNRYTEAFF
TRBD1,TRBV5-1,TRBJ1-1,CASSIGQANTEAFF
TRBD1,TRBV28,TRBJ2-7,CASSSSGTGGLYEQYF
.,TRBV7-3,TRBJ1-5,CASSRTANQPQHF
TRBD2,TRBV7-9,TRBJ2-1,CAYLGVAGGNEQFF
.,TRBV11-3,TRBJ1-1,CASSSHNRYWNTEAFF
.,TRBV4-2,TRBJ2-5,CASSQDLQETQYF
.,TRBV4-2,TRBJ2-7,CASSAQDSYEQYF
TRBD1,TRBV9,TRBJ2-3,CASSRGQGPDTQYF
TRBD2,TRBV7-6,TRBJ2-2,CASSDRLAGGLNTGELFF
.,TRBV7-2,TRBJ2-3,CASNFFLEDFGTDTQYF
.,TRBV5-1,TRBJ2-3,CASPSKAAISTDTQYF
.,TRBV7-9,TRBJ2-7,CASSLGTPPYEQYF
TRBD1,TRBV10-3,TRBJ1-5,CAISAGGGNQPQHF
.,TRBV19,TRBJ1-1,CASTKQTWGPWEAFF
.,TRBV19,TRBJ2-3,CASSRLQGSTDTQYF
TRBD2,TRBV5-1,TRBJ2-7,CASTVAGASYEQYF
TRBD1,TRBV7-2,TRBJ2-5,CASSRDRGRGETQYF
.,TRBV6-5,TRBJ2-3,CASSYLGSGDTQYF
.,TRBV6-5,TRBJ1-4,CASTRGRGMNEKLFF
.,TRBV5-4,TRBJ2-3,CASSFPSSTDTQYF
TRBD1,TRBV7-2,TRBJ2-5,CASSDVDRGRTETQYF
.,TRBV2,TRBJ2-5,CASSLTVTQYF
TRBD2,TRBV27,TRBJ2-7,CASSLWGGGTYEQYF
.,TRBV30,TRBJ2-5,CAWRSTGQETQYF
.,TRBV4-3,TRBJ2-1,CASSQDLGEQFF
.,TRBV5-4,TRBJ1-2,CASSLPAGNREGYTF
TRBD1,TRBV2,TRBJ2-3,CASSKDRALTDTQYF
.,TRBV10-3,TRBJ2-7,CAISVEELYEQYF
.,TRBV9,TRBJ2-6,CASSIRDSSRRGANVLTF
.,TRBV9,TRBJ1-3,CASSVDRNTIYF
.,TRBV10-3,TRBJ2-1,CAIGSSYNEQFF
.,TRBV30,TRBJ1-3,CAWSVFLAGRSGNTIYF
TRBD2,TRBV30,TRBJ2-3,CAWSGRGGLAGAGDTQYF
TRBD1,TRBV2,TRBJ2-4,CASSGDRERYF
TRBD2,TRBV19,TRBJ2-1,CASSMTSGRAEQFF
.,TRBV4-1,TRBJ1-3,CASSQVAHSYSGNTIYF
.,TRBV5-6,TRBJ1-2,CASSYDGNVYGYTF
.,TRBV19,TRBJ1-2,CASSGAGNYGYTF